The clone carrying this T cell receptor beta chain has at least ten counts. Its antigen remains unidentified. The sample comes from a study of response to subunit inactivated influenza vaccine. Study outcomes and limitations: Researchers suggested that each seasonal influenza vaccination recruits few new T cells.

The CDR3 totals 11 residues. Germline V gives CDR1 SNHLY, CDR2 FYNNEI. Trimming removed 6 bases from V and 4 bases from J, with 5 bases in between. Each CDR3 protein is one row after TCRdb ran MiXCR on the RT-PCR reads. This sample has hundreds of thousands of distinct CDR3 sequences, with more than 11% found just once. This sample comprised PBMCs from blood, obtained approximately 15 days before vaccination. The V gene is TRBV2, the J gene TRBJ2-3; D unclear. The clonotype was recovered from a man in his fifties or sixties who received an inactivated influenza vaccine. In DNA form, the CDR3 reads TGTGCCAGCAGAGGCGCAGATACGCAGTATTTT. Translated, it gives CASRGADTQYF.